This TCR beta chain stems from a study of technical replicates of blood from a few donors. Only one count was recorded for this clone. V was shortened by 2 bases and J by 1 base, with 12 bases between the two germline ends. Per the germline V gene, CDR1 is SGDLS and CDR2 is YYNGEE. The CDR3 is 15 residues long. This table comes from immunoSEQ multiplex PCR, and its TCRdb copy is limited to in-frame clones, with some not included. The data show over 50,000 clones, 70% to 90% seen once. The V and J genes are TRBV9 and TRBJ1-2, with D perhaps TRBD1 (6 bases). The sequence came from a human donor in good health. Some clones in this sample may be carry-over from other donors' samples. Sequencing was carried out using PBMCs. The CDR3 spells CASSVGRGSNYGYTF. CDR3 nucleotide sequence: TGTGCCAGCAGCGTTGGCAGGGGAAGTAACTATGGCTACACCTTC.